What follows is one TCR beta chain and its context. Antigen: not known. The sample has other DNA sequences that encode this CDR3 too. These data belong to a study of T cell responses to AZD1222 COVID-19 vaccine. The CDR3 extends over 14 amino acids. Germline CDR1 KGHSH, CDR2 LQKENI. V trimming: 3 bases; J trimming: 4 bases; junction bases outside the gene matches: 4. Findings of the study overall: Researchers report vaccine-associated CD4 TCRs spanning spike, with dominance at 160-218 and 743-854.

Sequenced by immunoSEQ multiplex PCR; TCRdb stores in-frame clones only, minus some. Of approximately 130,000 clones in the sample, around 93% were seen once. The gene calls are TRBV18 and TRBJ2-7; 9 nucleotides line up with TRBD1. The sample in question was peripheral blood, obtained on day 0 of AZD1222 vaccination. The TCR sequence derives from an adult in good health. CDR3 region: CASSPSGQGYEQYF. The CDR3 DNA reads TGTGCCAGCTCACCGTCAGGACAGGGGTACGAGCAGTACTTC.